This T cell receptor beta chain was retrieved from a study of T cell responses to AZD1222 COVID-19 vaccine. Study results and caveats: The donor group comprised mostly white British people and more females; the analysis possibly underestimated clonal diversity. With dominance at 160-218 and 743-854, vaccine-associated CD4 TCRs spanned spike. The repertoires were collected only after the peak T cell response. Nearly half of spike-specific TCRs reportedly go after variant regions that carry no mutations.

V was shortened by 3 bases and J by 5 bases, with 9 bases between the two germline ends. Germline values: CDR1 SGHRS, CDR2 YFSETQ. The CDR3 loop spans 12 amino acids. For this clone: Its antigen is undetermined.

Repertoires were generated with immunoSEQ multiplex PCR, while TCRdb's copy carries only in-frame clones and drops some. The data show approximately 68,000 clones, 88% seen once. The TCR was taken from an adult who received the MenACWY meningococcal vaccine as a control. The sequences come from peripheral blood, collected 28 days after the second dose of the MenACWY control vaccine. The gene calls are TRBV5-1 and TRBJ2-7; tentatively, D is TRBD1 (5 bases). The CDR3 spells CASSWTSDEQYF. DNA for the CDR3: TGCGCCAGCAGCTGGACATCGGACGAGCAGTACTTC.